The 9 T cell receptor beta chains given below trace back to one sample, sequenced in a study of T cells in Graves' hyperthyroidism and ophthalmopathy. Researchers took RNA transcripts and amplified the TCR beta CDR3 regions from them. An initial round of RT-PCR targeting the TCR CDR3 relied on the HTBI primer set. TCRdb independently ran MiXCR on the multiplex PCR reads; one entry per CDR3 protein. The table lists about 560,000 distinct CDR3 sequences, 16% of them singletons. Material: blood. These receptors were taken from a woman between 18 and 29 years old with Graves' hyperthyroidism.

This clonotype appeared a few times. A read error may be the cause here, since a much bigger clone is one base away. The CDR3 here is CASSVGTEEAQYF. Written as DNA, the CDR3 is TGTGCCAGCAGCGTCGGGACGGAAGAGGCCCAGTACTTC. The chain is built from TRBV6-1 and TRBJ2-5, with D perhaps given as TRBD1 or TRBD2 (5 bases each). The CDR3 extends over 13 amino acids. Germline V gene lookup returns CDR1 MNHNS and CDR2 SASEGT.

The gene calls are TRBV7-2 and TRBJ1-1; D may be TRBD1 (5 bases). Trimming left V 5 bases short and J 3 bases short, with 13 bases between. The germline CDR1 and CDR2 sequences are SGHTA and FQGNSA. The CDR3 spans 14 residues. This CDR3 reads CASSTSGVDTEAFF. The CDR3 nucleotides are TGTGCCAGCAGCACATCGGGGGTGGACACTGAAGCTTTCTTT.

This clonotype was counted at least ten times. The chain recombines TRBV2 with TRBJ2-7, with TRBD1 as a possible D gene (5 bases). The V gene's germline CDR1 is SNHLY and CDR2 FYNNEI. The CDR3 consists of 15 residues. Trimming took off 3 bases at V and 5 bases at J, with 17 bases between the two ends. CDR3 region: CASSEGQAAIHEQYF. The DNA for the CDR3 is TGTGCCAGCAGTGAGGGGCAGGCCGCAATCCACGAGCAGTACTTC.

Only a few counts were recorded for this clonotype. The gene calls are TRBV12-3 or TRBV12-4 and TRBJ2-5; a weak D match, TRBD2 (5 bases). This CDR3 is 14 amino acids long. The V end lost 7 bases, the J end lost 5 bases, and 17 bases lay between the germline ends. CDR3 loop: CASTTSGLAETQYF. CDR3 nucleotides: TGTGCCAGCACTACTTCGGGGTTGGCGGAGACCCAGTACTTC.

This clonotype was seen a handful of times. The V gene is TRBV6-1, the J gene TRBJ2-1, with no clear D. Germline V gene lookup returns CDR1 MNHNS and CDR2 SASEGT. The V and J ends lost 5 bases and 4 bases respectively, with 9 bases between them. The CDR3 has 13 residues. The CDR3 sequence: CASSPTLYNEQFF. In DNA form, the CDR3 reads TGTGCCAGCAGTCCCACACTATACAATGAGCAGTTCTTC.

CDR3 residues: CASRPSGGRGNEQFF. For the CDR3, the DNA is TGTGCCAGCAGGCCAAGCGGGGGCCGTGGGAATGAGCAGTTCTTC. V gene TRBV6-1 combines with J gene TRBJ2-1; 8 bases are a match to TRBD2. From germline, CDR1 is MNHNS and CDR2 SASEGT. The CDR3 loop spans 15 amino acids. J lost 7 bases, V lost 6 bases, and 11 bases had no gene match.

This clonotype was detected ten times or more. The rearrangement links TRBV2 to TRBJ1-1; D is unresolved. The CDR3 loop spans 13 amino acids. Germline V gene sequence: CDR1 SNHLY, CDR2 FYNNEI. Trimming cost V 1 base and J 5 bases, with 8 bases left between them. The CDR3 DNA reads TGTGCCAGCAGTGAAGGGGGTTGGACTGAAGCTTTCTTT. Its protein product is CASSEGGWTEAFF.

This clonotype came up a few times. The V call is TRBV10-3, the J call TRBJ2-1; 11 positions agree with TRBD1. Trimming removed 4 bases from V and 2 bases from J; junction bases left unmatched: 4. CDR3 length: 16 residues. Germline CDR1 reads ENHRY; CDR2 reads SYGVKD. The CDR3: CAISGGTGGTYNEQFF. The CDR3 DNA reads TGTGCCATCAGTGGTGGGACAGGGGGGACCTACAATGAGCAGTTCTTC.

The V and J genes are TRBV20-1 and TRBJ2-7; D is uncertain. CDR3 length: 12 residues. V lost 6 bases and J lost 2, with 11 bases in between. Germline V gene sequence: CDR1 DFQATT, CDR2 SNEGSKA (reference sequence). CDR3 bases: TGCAGTGCAGCGAAGGTGGCCTACGAGCAGTACTTC. It specifies CSAAKVAYEQYF.